This T cell receptor (beta chain) is drawn from a study of regulatory T cells in long-lasting Graves disease (dated by TCRdb to the early 2020s). As for the study more broadly: Persistent Graves' disease meant more than 5 years of antithyroid drug treatment with TSH receptor autoantibodies that stayed positive. In the clinical cohort, patients with persistent Graves' disease had used antithyroid drugs for an average of about 10.3 years. Persistent Graves' disease patients were compared with newly diagnosed Graves' disease patients by peripheral blood TCR sequencing and RNA sequencing. The study was conducted in China and was registered as a clinical trial. A total of approximately 35 samples were covered by TCR sequencing, comprising some 13 persistent and about 20 newly diagnosed Graves' disease patients.

Library creation used multiplex PCR. Sequenced using an Illumina HiSeq 4000. CDR3 regions were amplified by Arm-PCR with iRepertoire HTBI primers to construct TCR beta libraries. Gel purification was performed on PCR products prior to sequencing. As for the original processing: Gene usage analysis of CDR3 amino acid clonotypes used the 55 to 65 TRBV and more than 13 TRBJ segments found across samples. COPE and FqMerger were used to merge filtered high-quality paired reads into contigs. BLAST was used to align contigs to IMGT TRBV, TRBD and TRBJ reference genes, with CDR3 defined following IMGT. Any clonotype with a frequency above 0.1% was classified as a highly expanded clone. Shannon entropy was used to measure repertoire diversity, and the Gini coefficient was used to measure V-J evenness. A clonotype found in more than one individual was treated as public. TCRdb's own reprocessing of the public reads used fastp at Q25 and MiXCR and kept productive beta chains. Each entry merges the rows of one CDR3 protein and shows their most common DNA and genes. It is TCRdb's table, rather than the study itself, that gives the V and J calls and clone size. In this sample the table shows roughly 400,000 distinct CDR3 sequences, roughly 23% of which occur a single time. Of the sample, about 13% is held by the ten largest clones.

V sheds 1 base and J sheds 1 base, leaving 5 bases between their ends. CDR1 and CDR2 (DFQATT, SNEGSKA) derive from the germline V gene (reference sequence). Counted from cysteine to phenylalanine, this CDR3 has 14 amino acids. The read is trimmed to its CDR3 DNA, 42 bases read in frame from base 1. Study-level results and caveats: Persistent disease showed preferential use of TRBV28, TRBJ1-2 and TRBJ2-5, whereas newly diagnosed disease favored TRBV20-1 and TRBJ2-1. Lower TCR Shannon entropy and fewer highly expanded clones were observed in persistent Graves' disease patients than in newly diagnosed patients, which suggested clonal expansion. As a limitation, the authors acknowledged that the small sample size may reduce accuracy. A larger number of public clonotypes was shared among persistent patients (fewer than 3,000) than among newly diagnosed patients (roughly 930). Sequencing and analysis were limited to the TCR beta chain. Only peripheral blood was studied, because thyroid tissue, the primary lesion, was inaccessible.

This clonotype has only a few counts. The target of this receptor is not known. Base quality data are lacking; no much larger clone is found one base away. According to the study, the label for this sample's time point signals: persistent/refractory GD, antithyroid drugs over 5 years with positive TRAb. RNA was extracted from PBMCs in TRIzol for both TCR sequencing and RNA sequencing. The diagnosis of Graves' disease was made according to American Thyroid Association guidelines. The patients came from an endocrinology department in Xi'an, China. From each patient, approximately 10 milliliters of peripheral blood was collected into an EDTA anticoagulant tube. Ficoll Paque Plus density gradient separation was used to isolate PBMCs, and no further T cell sorting was done. An Agilent 2100 Bioanalyzer and agarose gel were used to check RNA quality, and a NanoDrop 2000 was used to measure RNA concentration.

The V and J segments used are TRBV20-1 and TRBJ2-6, with no confident D gene call. The material sequenced was peripheral blood mononuclear cells (PBMCs), taken when the disease was refractory, from a patient treated with antithyroid drugs. This TCR was sampled from a female donor with Graves disease. The DNA is TGCAGTGCTAGAGTGGGGTCTGGGGCCAACGTCCTGACTTTC. Its product reads: CSARVGSGANVLTF.